The T cell receptor (beta chain) described here comes from a study of glioma-infiltrating T cells. The study's findings and limits: Non-neoplastic patients had below-expected tissue-blood divergence, while all gliomas exceeded expectation.

This clonotype was detected a few times. The antigen remains unidentified. Germline CDR1 reads MNHNY; CDR2 reads SVGAGI (reference sequence). The trim removed 0 bases at V and 6 bases at J, leaving 6 bases unmatched. CDR3 length: 16 residues. Amplification of TCR alpha and beta CDR3 regions from RNA used iRepertoire nested multiplex PCR. TCRdb re-derived calls from the multiplex PCR reads in MiXCR, one entry per CDR3 protein. The data hold over 120,000 distinct CDR3 sequences, with roughly two fifths observed a single time. The V and J genes are TRBV6-6 and TRBJ2-1; 9 nucleotides agree with TRBD2. Sequencing was done on a sample of glioma tissue, nonneoplastic brain tissue, or PBMCs (not recorded which). The clonotype comes from a human donor with low-grade glioma or glioblastoma, undergoing nonglioma brain surgery, or in good health (not recorded which). The CDR3: CASSYSGTSSTNEQFF. Here the CDR3 DNA reads TGTGCCAGCAGTTACTCCGGGACTAGCTCGACCAATGAGCAGTTCTTC.